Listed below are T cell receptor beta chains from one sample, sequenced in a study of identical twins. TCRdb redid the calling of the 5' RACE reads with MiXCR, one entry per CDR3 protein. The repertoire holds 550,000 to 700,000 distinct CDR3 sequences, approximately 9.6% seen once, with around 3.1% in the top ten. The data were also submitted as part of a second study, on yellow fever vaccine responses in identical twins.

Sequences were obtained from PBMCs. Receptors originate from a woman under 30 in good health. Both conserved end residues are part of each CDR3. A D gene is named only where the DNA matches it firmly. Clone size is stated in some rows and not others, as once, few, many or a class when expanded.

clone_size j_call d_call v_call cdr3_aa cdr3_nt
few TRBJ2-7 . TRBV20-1 CSARGDVAYEQYF TGCAGTGCTAGGGGGGACGTGGCTTACGAGCAGTACTTC
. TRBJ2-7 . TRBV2 CASSDGGMGYEQYF TGTGCCAGCAGTGATGGGGGAATGGGGTACGAGCAGTACTTC
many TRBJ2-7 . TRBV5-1 CASSLGPRRGEQYF TGCGCCAGCAGCTTAGGACCCCGGCGAGGCGAGCAGTACTTC
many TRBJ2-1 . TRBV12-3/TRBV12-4 CASSLPGDEQFF TGTGCCAGCAGTTTACCTGGCGATGAGCAGTTCTTC
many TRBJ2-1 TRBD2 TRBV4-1 CASSQVNLIAGGYNEQFF TGCGCCAGCAGCCAAGTGAATCTGATCGCGGGGGGGTACAATGAGCAGTTCTTC
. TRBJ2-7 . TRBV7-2 CASSPGWDFDHEQYF TGTGCCAGCAGCCCTGGATGGGACTTTGACCACGAGCAGTACTTC
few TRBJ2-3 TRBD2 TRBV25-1 CASSEFGGGSDTQYF TGTGCCAGCAGTGAATTCGGGGGGGGCTCAGATACGCAGTATTTT
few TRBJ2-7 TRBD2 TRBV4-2 CASSQGTGVGGGSYEQYF TGTGCCAGCAGCCAAGGAACCGGTGTTGGCGGGGGGTCCTACGAGCAGTACTTC
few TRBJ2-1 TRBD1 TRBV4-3 CASSQVKGGTGAAGEQFF TGCGCCAGCAGCCAAGTAAAGGGAGGGACAGGGGCGGCGGGTGAGCAGTTCTTC
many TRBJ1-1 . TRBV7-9 CASSSQGVDTEAFF TGTGCCAGCAGCTCACAGGGTGTCGACACTGAAGCTTTCTTT
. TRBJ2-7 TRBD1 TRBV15 CATSRNLGQPYEQYF TGTGCCACCAGCAGGAATTTGGGACAGCCCTACGAGCAGTACTTC
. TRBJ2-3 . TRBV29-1 CSVVDFTDTQYF TGCAGCGTTGTAGACTTCACAGATACGCAGTATTTT
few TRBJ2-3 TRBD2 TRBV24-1 CATSEWGSGTPDTQYF TGTGCCACCAGTGAATGGGGTAGCGGGACCCCAGATACGCAGTATTTT
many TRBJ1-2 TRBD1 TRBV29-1 CSVTGQGRGYGYTF TGCAGCGTTACAGGACAGGGCCGGGGCTATGGCTACACCTTC
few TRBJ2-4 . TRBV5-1 CASSSTWTVLSKNIQYF TGCGCCAGCAGCTCGACCTGGACAGTCCTATCCAAAAACATTCAGTACTTC
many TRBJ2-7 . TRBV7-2 CASSLVGRSYEQYF TGTGCCAGCAGTTTAGTGGGCAGGTCCTACGAGCAGTACTTC
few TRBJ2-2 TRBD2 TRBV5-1 CASSYLAGSPGELFF TGCGCCAGCAGCTATTTAGCGGGGTCTCCCGGGGAGCTGTTTTTT